The entry that follows covers one T cell receptor (beta chain) sequence. Its matching antigen is unknown. This CDR3 is built from 17 residues. The V end lost 2 bases, the J end lost 4 bases, and 20 bases lay between the germline ends. Germline CDR1 reads MNHNS; CDR2 reads SASEGT. Clinical symptoms, serum thyroxine, TRAb, thyroid ultrasound and orbital computed tomography established diagnosis. Using more than 7.5 ml of fresh peripheral blood, PBMCs were prepared. These data are taken from a study of T cells in Graves' hyperthyroidism and ophthalmopathy. Looking at the study overall: Blood from the periphery was taken at initial diagnosis, before any treatment. Overall study results and limits: Ophthalmopathy stood apart from stable hyperthyroidism in a 13 V-J model.

The TCR beta CDR3 regions underwent amplification using RNA transcripts as the source. TCR CDR3 regions were first amplified by RT-PCR with HTBI primers. Via MiXCR, TCRdb re-called the multiplex PCR reads, giving one row per CDR3 protein. This table holds roughly 510,000 distinct CDR3 sequences, 20% to 25% found once. The origin of this receptor is a man aged 18 to 30 with Graves' hyperthyroidism. The sample taken for sequencing was blood. The rearrangement links TRBV6-1 to TRBJ1-2; perhaps TRBD1 as D (6 bases). The CDR3 bases are TGTGCCAGCAGTGAAAGCGTTTGGGGACACCAGCTCTATGGCTACACCTTC. It specifies CASSESVWGHQLYGYTF.